The 31 T cell receptor beta chains below come from one sample, sequenced in a study of human T cells and chemical hapten exposure. MiXCR, applied by TCRdb to the RACE reads, yields one record per CDR3 protein. The table has 150,000 to 200,000 distinct CDR3 sequences, roughly 14% seen once; the top ten hold about 1.7%. The sample's time point: patch test 1, 2 weeks after DPC sensitization. Treatment of the sample: therapeutic diphenylcyclopropenone sensitization with weekly scalp DPC. The sample consisted of whole blood, taken in connection with sensitization to the hapten diphenylcyclopropenone (DPC). These TCRs come from a woman in her twenties or thirties with alopecia areata. Some clones in this sample may be carry-over from other donors' samples.

This clonotype occurred many times. The V gene is TRBV6-1, the J gene TRBJ1-4; 7 bases agree with TRBD1. This CDR3 contains 13 residues. The J segment lost 8 bases and the V segment lost 7 bases, leaving 7 bases of the junction unmatched. Germline loops: CDR1 MNHNS, CDR2 SASEGT. Written as DNA, the CDR3 is TGTGCCAGCACCCCTGGACAGGCAGAAAAACTGTTTTTT. It codes for CASTPGQAEKLFF.

The chain is built from TRBV9 and TRBJ2-1; 10 positions agree with TRBD1. The CDR3 has 15 residues. Germline loops: CDR1 SGDLS, CDR2 YYNGEE. J lost 3 bases, V lost 4 bases, and 4 bases had no gene match. The CDR3: CASSRQGAFYNEQFF. DNA of the CDR3: TGTGCCAGCAGCCGACAGGGGGCTTTCTACAATGAGCAGTTCTTC.

This clonotype turned up a few times. The chain is built from TRBV20-1 and TRBJ2-1; 10 bases match TRBD2. Trimming at V came to 6 bases and at J to 7 bases, leaving 12 bases not matched to a gene. The CDR3 covers 15 residues. Germline V lookup: CDR1 DFQATT, CDR2 SNEGSKA (reference sequence). The CDR3 DNA follows: TGCAGTGCGGGAGGCGGGACTAGCGCTAGGAATGAGCAGTTCTTC. The encoded protein is CSAGGGTSARNEQFF.

There are a few counts of this clonotype. The CDR3 DNA sequence: TGCAGCGTAACGCTAGCGGGAGAATACAATGAGCAGTTCTTC. This translates into CSVTLAGEYNEQFF. The genes are TRBV20-1 and TRBJ2-1; 10 positions agree with TRBD2. Looked up from germline, CDR1 is DFQATT and CDR2 is SNEGSKA (reference sequence). The CDR3 has 14 amino acids.

In its sample, this clonotype was seen a few times. This sequence joins TRBV6-1 and TRBJ1-4; 11 bases line up with TRBD1. This CDR3 comprises 15 residues. Germline V lookup: CDR1 MNHNS, CDR2 SASEGT. V dropped 9 bases and J dropped 4; count of bases not matched to a gene: 7. CDR3 protein: CASIWDRGNNEKLFF. The CDR3 coding sequence is TGTGCCAGTATTTGGGACAGGGGGAATAATGAAAAACTGTTTTTT.

This clonotype was seen only a few times. The J gene is TRBJ1-6, the V gene TRBV12-3 or TRBV12-4; D is undetermined. The CDR3 totals 14 residues. V was cut by 5 bases and J by 8 bases, with 13 bases left in between. The DNA of the CDR3 is TGTGCCAGCAGTCCACCCGGGGTGGATTCACCCCTCCACTTT. The encoded protein is CASSPPGVDSPLHF.

This clonotype was counted between two and nine times. J is TRBJ2-1 and V is TRBV12-3 or TRBV12-4; D gene uncertain. The CDR3 has 15 amino acids. V lost 0 bases to trimming and J lost 2 bases, with 8 bases between them. The DNA for the CDR3 is TGTGCCAGCAGTTTAGCCGGGCGCCCCTACAATGAGCAGTTCTTC. It specifies CASSLAGRPYNEQFF.

The chain is built from TRBV7-2 and TRBJ2-3; 9 bases map to TRBD2. In germline, CDR1 is SGHTA, CDR2 FQGNSA. There are 17 residues in the CDR3. Trimming removed 3 bases from V and 5 bases from J; junction bases left unmatched: 12. The CDR3: CASSFRLAGLTGDTQYF. The DNA of the CDR3 is TGTGCCAGCAGCTTTCGGCTAGCGGGGTTGACTGGAGATACGCAGTATTTT.

The V and J genes are TRBV20-1 and TRBJ1-5; unclear D gene. V was pared by 3 bases and J by 0 bases, with 9 bases between. The CDR3 runs 14 residues. Per the germline V gene, CDR1 is DFQATT and CDR2 is SNEGSKA (reference sequence). CDR3 bases: TGCAGTGCTAGCCGGGAGTATAGCAATCAGCCCCAGCATTTT. Protein product: CSASREYSNQPQHF.

This clonotype was counted many times. The chain is built from TRBV6-6 and TRBJ2-7; perhaps TRBD1 as D (5 bases). V was trimmed by 5 bases and J by 1 base, leaving 12 bases between them. There are 14 residues in the CDR3. Germline CDR1 reads MNHNY; CDR2 reads SVGAGI (reference sequence). The CDR3 sequence: CASSDRHYSYEQYF. The CDR3 nucleotides read TGTGCCAGCAGTGACAGACACTATTCCTACGAGCAGTACTTC.

This clonotype was recorded a few times. J is TRBJ2-7 and V is TRBV20-1, with TRBD2 matching over 10 bases. Germline V gene data show CDR1 as DFQATT and CDR2 as SNEGSKA (reference sequence). V was pared by 4 bases and J by 7 bases, with 10 bases of the junction left unmatched. This CDR3 spans 14 amino acids. The DNA for the CDR3 is TGCAGTGCTAACGGAGCGGGGGGGGCTGCAGAGCAGTACTTC. Amino acids: CSANGAGGAAEQYF.

The chain links TRBV29-1 to TRBJ2-1; a weak D match, TRBD2 (5 bases). Looked up from germline, CDR1 is SQVTM and CDR2 is ANQGSEA. V gave up 7 bases and J gave up 8 bases, with 18 bases separating them. CDR3 length: 13 residues. The CDR3 nucleotides are TGCAGCGAAGGAACTAGAAACGGAGATGAGCAGTTCTTC. Protein product: CSEGTRNGDEQFF.

The chain is built from TRBV10-2 and TRBJ1-1, with D maybe TRBD1 (6 bases). Germline V gene lookup returns CDR1 WSHSY and CDR2 SAAADI. V was trimmed by 3 bases and J by 0 bases, leaving 11 bases between them. This CDR3 is 15 amino acids long. CDR3 bases: TGCGCCAGCAGTGAAAGGGCAGGGGTGAACACTGAAGCTTTCTTT. Translation: CASSERAGVNTEAFF.

Ten or more counts support this clonotype. V and J are TRBV14 and TRBJ1-1; TRBD1 is a possible D gene (5 bases). The CDR3 covers 12 residues. Trimming left V 6 bases short and J 2 bases short, with 7 bases between. Germline V gene data show CDR1 as SGHDN and CDR2 as FVKESK. The CDR3 loop reads CASSRGNTEAFF. The DNA of the CDR3 is TGTGCCAGCAGTAGGGGCAACACTGAAGCTTTCTTT.

This clonotype turned up a few times. This rearrangement joins TRBV3-1 to TRBJ1-5, with D uncertain. Between the trimmed V and J ends, which lost 4 bases and 7 bases, there was a span of 17 bases. This CDR3 is 15 amino acids long. Germline CDR1 LGHDT, CDR2 YNNKEL (reference sequence). DNA for the CDR3: TGTGCCAGCAGCCCTGTCGTCGGTGAAGGGCAGCCCCAGCATTTT. It encodes CASSPVVGEGQPQHF. The full variable domain, in which reference TRBV3-1 and TRBJ1-5 provide the parts outside the CDR3, is DTAVSQTPKYLVTQMGNDKSIKCEQNLGHDTMYWYKQDSKKFLKIMFSYNNKELIINETVPNRFSPKSPDKAHLNLHINSLELGDSAVYFCASSPVVGEGQPQHFGDGTRLSIL.

This clonotype was detected many times. V usage is TRBV7-8 and J usage is TRBJ2-2; D gene unclear. The CDR3 spans 15 residues. V dropped 5 bases and J dropped 1 base, with 11 bases sitting between them. Germline values: CDR1 SGHVS, CDR2 FQNEAQ. CDR3 sequence (DNA): TGTGCCAGCAGCCCTGAAAAGTGGAACACCGGGGAGCTGTTTTTT. Its translation: CASSPEKWNTGELFF.

The chain employs TRBV4-3 and TRBJ2-7, with D possibly TRBD2 on 6 matching bases. V lost 1 base and J 6 bases, leaving 16 bases between the germline ends. CDR1 LGHNA and CDR2 YSLEER come from the germline V gene. This CDR3 contains 15 residues. CDR3: CASSQVGGRGGEQYF. DNA of the CDR3: TGCGCCAGCAGCCAAGTTGGGGGTAGGGGAGGCGAGCAGTACTTC.

This clonotype was counted only a few times. The chain couples TRBV7-6 to TRBJ2-1, with 7 bases that match TRBD1. The J segment lost 2 bases and the V segment lost 4 bases, leaving 5 bases of the junction unmatched. CDR1 SGHVS and CDR2 FNYEAQ come from the germline V gene. The CDR3 totals 15 residues. The DNA for the CDR3 is TGTGCCAGCAGCTCAACAGGGGAAACCTACAATGAGCAGTTCTTC. Protein sequence: CASSSTGETYNEQFF. Based on the CDR3 plus reference TRBV7-6 and TRBJ2-1, the full variable domain is GAGVSQSPRYKVTKRGQDVALRCDPISGHVSLYWYRQALGQGPEFLTYFNYEAQQDKSGLPNDRFSAERPEGSISTLTIQRTEQRDSAMYRCASSSTGETYNEQFFGPGTRLTVL.

This clonotype was seen a few times. V gene TRBV16 combines with J gene TRBJ1-4, with D maybe TRBD1 (6 bases). Germline assignment: CDR1 KGHSY and CDR2 FQNENV. The length of the CDR3 is 15 residues. V shed 0 bases and J shed 5 bases, with 10 bases lying between them. This CDR3 is CASSQSRGRNEKLFF. In nucleotides, the CDR3 is TGTGCCAGCAGCCAATCCAGGGGACGCAATGAAAAACTGTTTTTT.

There are a few counts of this clonotype. This chain connects TRBV6-6 to TRBJ1-4, with D possibly TRBD1 on 5 matching bases. V lost 11 bases to trimming and J lost 0 bases, with 10 bases between them. CDR1 is MNHNY and CDR2 is SVGAGI in the germline V gene (reference sequence). This CDR3 is built from 13 residues. CDR3 DNA: TGTGCCGCGACAGTTGCAACTAATGAAAAACTGTTTTTT. As protein: CAATVATNEKLFF.

This clonotype was seen only a few times. The chain employs TRBV6-2 or TRBV6-3 and TRBJ2-7, with D perhaps TRBD1 (6 bases). Germline V gene sequence: CDR1 MNHEY, CDR2 SVGEGT. The CDR3 consists of 14 residues. V dropped 8 bases and J dropped 2 bases, with 16 bases sitting between them. The DNA of the CDR3 is TGTGCCAGCGGATTGAGGGACAATACCTACGAGCAGTACTTC. Protein: CASGLRDNTYEQYF.

This clonotype was seen at least ten times. The V call is TRBV12-3 or TRBV12-4, the J call TRBJ1-4; D possibly corresponds to TRBD1 (5 bases). This CDR3 has 13 amino acids. The ends were cut back, 3 bases at V and 8 bases at J, with 10 bases in the middle. The CDR3 loop reads CASSFQGREKLFF. DNA for the CDR3: TGTGCCAGCAGTTTCCAGGGTAGAGAAAAACTGTTTTTT.

This clonotype occurred many times. The rearrangement uses TRBV5-1 and TRBJ1-1, with TRBD1 matching over 8 bases. CDR3 length equals 13 residues. The V and J ends lost 6 bases and 4 bases, in that order; junction bases with no gene match: 5. The germline V gene has CDR1 SGHRS and CDR2 YFSETQ. CDR3 in amino acids: CASKDRESTEAFF. CDR3 in DNA: TGCGCCAGCAAGGACAGGGAGAGCACTGAAGCTTTCTTT. The entire variable domain, with the rest obtained from reference TRBV5-1 and TRBJ1-1, is as follows: KAGVTQTPRYLIKTRGQQVTLSCSPISGHRSVSWYQQTPGQGLQFLFEYFSETQRNKGNFPGRFSGRQFSNSRSEMNVSTLELGDSALYLCASKDRESTEAFFGQGTRLTVV.

This chain joins TRBV6-1 and TRBJ2-1; D gene unclear. The V end was cut by 1 base, the J end by 9 bases, with 1 base between. This CDR3 is built from 10 residues. CDR1 is MNHNS and CDR2 is SASEGT in the germline V gene. The CDR3 protein is CASSEVEQFF. In DNA, the CDR3 is TGTGCCAGCAGTGAAGTTGAGCAGTTCTTC.

This clonotype occurred a few times. The chain couples TRBV9 to TRBJ2-1; 13 bases are a match to TRBD2. In germline, CDR1 is SGDLS, CDR2 YYNGEE. J lost 9 bases, V lost 4 bases, and 10 bases had no gene match. The CDR3 has 16 amino acids. The CDR3 DNA reads as TGTGCCAGCAGCCTACTAACTAGCGGGGGGGCCGGTGAGCAGTTCTTC. This translates into CASSLLTSGGAGEQFF.

Worth noting for this clonotype: An end of the junction does not agree with germline; a read error may underlie this. The chain is built from TRBV5-1 and TRBJ1-2; D may be TRBD1 (5 bases). Germline CDR1 SGHRS, CDR2 YFSETQ. This CDR3 region has 13 residues. In nucleotides, the CDR3 is TGCGTCAGCAAGACAGAAGGGAATAGTGGCTACACCTTC. This sequence encodes CVSKTEGNSGYTF.

This clonotype showed up just a few times. The CDR3 sequence: CASSVAVLPDTQYF. CDR3 DNA: TGTGCCAGCAGCGTAGCCGTCTTGCCAGATACGCAGTATTTT. The chain joins TRBV9 to TRBJ2-3, with D uncertain. Looked up from germline, CDR1 is SGDLS and CDR2 is YYNGEE. CDR3 length: 14 residues. Between the trimmed V and J ends, which lost 0 bases and 4 bases, there was a span of 9 bases.

The sample holds many counts of this clonotype. This chain uses TRBV4-3 with TRBJ2-7; no clear D. V lost 0 bases and J 4 bases, leaving 7 bases between the germline ends. Germline lookup yields CDR1 LGHNA and CDR2 YSLEER. The CDR3 spans 13 residues. CDR3 region: CASSQDSGYEQYF. CDR3 bases: TGCGCCAGCAGCCAAGATTCGGGTTACGAGCAGTACTTC.

The V and J genes are TRBV6-2 or TRBV6-3 and TRBJ1-6; the D gene is possibly TRBD1 (5 bases). This CDR3 is 13 amino acids long. V lost 8 bases, J lost 7 bases, and 12 bases lay in between. Germline assignment: CDR1 MNHEY and CDR2 SVGEGT. This chain's CDR3 is CASVDPGNSPLHF. The CDR3 DNA reads TGTGCCAGCGTCGACCCAGGGAATTCACCCCTCCACTTT.

This clonotype was counted between two and nine times. The V and J genes are TRBV6-6 and TRBJ1-4; D is undetermined. The germline V gene encodes CDR1 MNHNY and CDR2 SVGAGI (reference sequence). V shed 10 bases and J shed 0 bases, with 12 bases lying between them. This CDR3 region has 14 residues. This chain's CDR3 is CATRPQATNEKLFF. In DNA, the CDR3 is TGTGCCACCAGACCGCAGGCAACTAATGAAAAACTGTTTTTT.

V gene TRBV4-3 combines with J gene TRBJ2-7; 14 bases agree with TRBD2. J was trimmed by 6 bases and V by 0 bases; bases with no gene match: 4. CDR1 is LGHNA, CDR2 YSLEER, per germline. The CDR3 length is 16 residues. Here the CDR3 reads CASSQDPGLAGGEQYF. CDR3 coding DNA: TGCGCCAGCAGCCAAGATCCCGGACTAGCGGGGGGCGAGCAGTACTTC.